This entry concerns a single TCR beta chain. Its target is unknown. These data come from a study of T cell responses to AZD1222 COVID-19 vaccine. Study details: Pooling covered second doses at about 4 or about 12 weeks.

Data came from immunoSEQ multiplex PCR; TCRdb stores just in-frame clones and leaves some out. The table lists approximately 150,000 clones, approximately 88% of them singletons. CDR1 MDHEN and CDR2 SYDVKM come from the germline V gene. V lost 3 bases and J lost 3, with 6 bases in between. The CDR3 runs to 12 residues. Findings and limits, study-wide: The study sampled repertoires only after the peak T cell response.

The rearrangement uses TRBV28 and TRBJ2-7, with no clear D. The sequence came from an adult in good health. The source was peripheral blood, collected on day 0 of AZD1222 vaccination. In DNA form, the CDR3 reads TGTGCCAGCAGTTTTGTGGGCTACGAGCAGTACTTC. Amino acids: CASSFVGYEQYF. Full variable domain (remainder filled in from reference TRBV28 and TRBJ2-7): DVKVTQSSRYLVKRTGEKVFLECVQDMDHENMFWYRQDPGLGLRLIYFSYDVKMKEKGDIPEGYSVSREKKERFSLILESASTNQTSMYLCASSFVGYEQYFGPGTRLTVT.